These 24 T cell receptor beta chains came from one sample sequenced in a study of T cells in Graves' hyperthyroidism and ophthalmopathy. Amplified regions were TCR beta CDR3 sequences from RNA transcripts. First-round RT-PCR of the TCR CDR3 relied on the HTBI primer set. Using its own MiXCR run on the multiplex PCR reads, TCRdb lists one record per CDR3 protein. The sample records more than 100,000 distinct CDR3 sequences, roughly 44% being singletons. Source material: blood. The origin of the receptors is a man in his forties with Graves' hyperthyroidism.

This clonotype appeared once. The CDR3, as DNA: TGTGCCAGCAGCTTAGGGGGCCATGGCTACACCTTC. Its protein product is CASSLGGHGYTF. The V call is TRBV7-3, the J call TRBJ1-2; tentative D call: TRBD1 (6 bases). CDR3 size: 12 residues. With 2 bases removed from V and 6 bases from J, the gap between germline ends came to 7 bases. The germline V gene has CDR1 SGHTA and CDR2 FQGTGA.

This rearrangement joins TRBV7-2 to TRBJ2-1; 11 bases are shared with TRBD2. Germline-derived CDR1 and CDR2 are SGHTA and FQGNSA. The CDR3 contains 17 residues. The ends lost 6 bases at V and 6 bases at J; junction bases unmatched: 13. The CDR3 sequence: CASREAIAGGPGNEQFF. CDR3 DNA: TGTGCCAGCAGGGAAGCCATAGCGGGAGGGCCGGGCAATGAGCAGTTCTTC.

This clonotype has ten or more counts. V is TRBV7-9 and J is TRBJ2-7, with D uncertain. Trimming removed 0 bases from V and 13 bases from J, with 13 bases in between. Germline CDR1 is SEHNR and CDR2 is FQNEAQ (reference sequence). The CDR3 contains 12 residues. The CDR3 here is CASSLAGNPGYF. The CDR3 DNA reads TGTGCCAGCAGCTTAGCGGGTAATCCAGGATACTTC.

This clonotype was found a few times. CDR3 residues: CASSESMGPSSYEQYF. CDR3 DNA: TGTGCCAGCAGTGAATCGATGGGCCCCAGCTCCTACGAGCAGTACTTC. The chain uses TRBV25-1 and TRBJ2-7; no definite D call. Germline V gene sequence: CDR1 MGHDK, CDR2 SYGVNS. The CDR3 length is 16 residues. Trimming shortened V by 1 base and J by 0 bases, and 13 bases separated the two germline ends.

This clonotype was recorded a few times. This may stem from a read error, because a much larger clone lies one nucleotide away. Here the CDR3 reads CASSLTGLSAYEQYF. As DNA, the CDR3 is TGTGCCAGCAGTTTGACAGGCCTAAGCGCCTACGAGCAGTACTTC. The rearrangement links TRBV6-5 to TRBJ2-7, with D maybe TRBD1 (6 bases). The CDR3 length is 15 residues. The V gene lost 4 bases and the J gene lost 2 bases, with 15 bases spanning the gap. CDR1 is MNHEY and CDR2 is SVGAGI in the germline V gene.

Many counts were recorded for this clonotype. CDR3 region: CASSLLSLYGYNEQFF. Here the CDR3 DNA reads TGTGCCAGCAGTTTACTGAGTTTGTACGGTTACAATGAGCAGTTCTTC. The chain recombines TRBV12-3 or TRBV12-4 with TRBJ2-1; unclear D gene. V was clipped by 2 bases and J by 4 bases, with 15 bases between them. CDR3 length: 16 amino acids.

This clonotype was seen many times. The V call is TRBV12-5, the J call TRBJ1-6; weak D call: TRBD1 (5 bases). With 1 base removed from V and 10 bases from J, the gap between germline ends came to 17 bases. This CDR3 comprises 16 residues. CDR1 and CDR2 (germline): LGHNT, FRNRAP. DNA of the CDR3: TGTGCTAGTGGTTTGGAGGGGTTTGGGGCGAAATCACCCCTCCACTTT. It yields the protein CASGLEGFGAKSPLHF.

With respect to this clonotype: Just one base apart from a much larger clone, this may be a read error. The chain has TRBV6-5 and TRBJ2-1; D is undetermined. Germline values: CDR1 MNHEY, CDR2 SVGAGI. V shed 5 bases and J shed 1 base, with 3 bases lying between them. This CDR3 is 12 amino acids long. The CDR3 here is CASSGSYNEQFF. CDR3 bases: TGTGCCAGCAGTGGGTCCTACAATGAGCAGTTCTTC.

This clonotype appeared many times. The CDR3 nucleotides are TGTGCCAGCAGTATAGCGGGAGGGCTGTACGAGCAGTACTTC. Amino acid sequence: CASSIAGGLYEQYF. The chain links TRBV6-2 or TRBV6-3 to TRBJ2-7; the match to TRBD2 covers 11 bases. The CDR3 spans 14 residues. V lost 5 bases, J lost 4 bases, and 4 bases stayed unmatched. Germline V CDR1 and CDR2: MNHEY, SVGEGT.

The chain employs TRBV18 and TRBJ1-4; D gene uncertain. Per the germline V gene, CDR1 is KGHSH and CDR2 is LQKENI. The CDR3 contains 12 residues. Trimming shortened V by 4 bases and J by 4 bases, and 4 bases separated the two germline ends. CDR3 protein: CASSQFNEKLFF. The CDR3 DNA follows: TGTGCCAGCTCACAGTTTAATGAAAAACTGTTTTTT.

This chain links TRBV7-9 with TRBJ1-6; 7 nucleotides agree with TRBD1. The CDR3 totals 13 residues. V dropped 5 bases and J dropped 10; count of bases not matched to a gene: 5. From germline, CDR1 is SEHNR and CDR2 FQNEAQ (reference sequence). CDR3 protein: CASSITGESPLHF. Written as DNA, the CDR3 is TGTGCCAGCAGCATAACAGGGGAGTCACCCCTCCACTTT. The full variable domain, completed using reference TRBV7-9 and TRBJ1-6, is DTGVSQNPRHKITKRGQNVTFRCDPISEHNRLYWYRQTLGQGPEFLTYFQNEAQLEKSRLLSDRFSAERPKGSFSTLEIQRTEQGDSAMYLCASSITGESPLHFGNGTRLTVT.

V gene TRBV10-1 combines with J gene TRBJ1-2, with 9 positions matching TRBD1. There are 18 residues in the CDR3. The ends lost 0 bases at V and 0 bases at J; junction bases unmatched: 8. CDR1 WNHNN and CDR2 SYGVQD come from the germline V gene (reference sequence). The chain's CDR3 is CASSESGQGLLANYGYTF. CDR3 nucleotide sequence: TGCGCCAGCAGTGAGTCGGGACAGGGATTATTAGCTAACTATGGCTACACCTTC.

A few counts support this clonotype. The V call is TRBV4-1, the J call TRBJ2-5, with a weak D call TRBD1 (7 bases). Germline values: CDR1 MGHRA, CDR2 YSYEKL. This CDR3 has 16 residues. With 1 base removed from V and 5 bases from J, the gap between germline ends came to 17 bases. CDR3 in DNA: TGCGCCAGCAGCCAAGGGGGGGCAGGGGGTTTGGAGACCCAGTACTTC. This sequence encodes CASSQGGAGGLETQYF.

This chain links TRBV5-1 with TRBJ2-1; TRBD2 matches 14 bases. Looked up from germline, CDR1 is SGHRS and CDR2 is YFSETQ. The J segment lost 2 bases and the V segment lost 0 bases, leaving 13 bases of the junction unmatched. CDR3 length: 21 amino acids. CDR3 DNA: TGCGCCAGCAGCTTGGCTCCGGGACTAGCGGGGGACTATGACCCCTACAATGAGCAGTTCTTC. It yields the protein CASSLAPGLAGDYDPYNEQFF.

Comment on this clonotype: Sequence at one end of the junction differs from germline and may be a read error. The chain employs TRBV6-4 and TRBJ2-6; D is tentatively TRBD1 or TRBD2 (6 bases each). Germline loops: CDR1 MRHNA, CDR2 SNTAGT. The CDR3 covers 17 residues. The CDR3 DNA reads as TGTGCCAGCAGTGTCTCGGCAGGCAACTCGGGGGCCAACGTCCGGACTTTC. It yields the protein CASSVSAGNSGANVRTF.

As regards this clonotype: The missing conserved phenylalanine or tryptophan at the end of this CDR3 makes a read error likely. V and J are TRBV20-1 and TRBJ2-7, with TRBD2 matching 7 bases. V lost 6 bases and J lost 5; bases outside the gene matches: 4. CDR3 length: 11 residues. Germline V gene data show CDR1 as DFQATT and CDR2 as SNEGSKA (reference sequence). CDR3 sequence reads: CSAPGRNEQYL. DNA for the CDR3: TGCAGTGCCCCCGGGAGGAACGAGCAGTACCTC.

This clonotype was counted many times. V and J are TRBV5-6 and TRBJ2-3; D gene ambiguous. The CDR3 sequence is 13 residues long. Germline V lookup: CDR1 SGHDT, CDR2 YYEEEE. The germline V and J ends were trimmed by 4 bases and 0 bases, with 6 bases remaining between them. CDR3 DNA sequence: TGTGCCAGCAGCGTAGGCAGCACAGATACGCAGTATTTT. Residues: CASSVGSTDTQYF.

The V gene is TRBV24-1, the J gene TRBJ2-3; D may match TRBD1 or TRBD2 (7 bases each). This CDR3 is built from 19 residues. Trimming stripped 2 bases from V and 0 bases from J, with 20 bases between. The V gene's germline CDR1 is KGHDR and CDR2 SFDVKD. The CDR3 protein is CATSDWGRQGGSSTDTQYF. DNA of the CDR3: TGTGCCACCAGTGATTGGGGGAGACAGGGAGGGTCTAGCACAGATACGCAGTATTTT.

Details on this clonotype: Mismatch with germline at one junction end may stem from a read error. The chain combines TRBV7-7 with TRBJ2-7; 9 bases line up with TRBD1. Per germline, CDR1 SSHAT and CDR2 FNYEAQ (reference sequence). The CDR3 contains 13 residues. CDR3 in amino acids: CASSPTGGNEQYF. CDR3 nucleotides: TGTGCTAGCAGCCCGACAGGGGGGAACGAGCAGTACTTC.

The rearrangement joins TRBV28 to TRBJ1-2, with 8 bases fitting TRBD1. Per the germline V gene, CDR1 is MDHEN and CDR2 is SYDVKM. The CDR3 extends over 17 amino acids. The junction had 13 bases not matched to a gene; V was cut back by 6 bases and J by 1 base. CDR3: CASRTPGTGKINYGYTF. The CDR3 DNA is TGTGCCAGCAGGACCCCCGGGACAGGAAAAATTAACTATGGCTACACCTTC.

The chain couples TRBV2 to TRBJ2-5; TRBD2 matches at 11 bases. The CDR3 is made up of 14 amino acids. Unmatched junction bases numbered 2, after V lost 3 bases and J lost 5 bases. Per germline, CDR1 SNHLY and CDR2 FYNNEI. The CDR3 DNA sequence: TGTGCCAGCAGTGAGCTAGCGGGGGGCGAGACCCAGTACTTC. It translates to CASSELAGGETQYF.

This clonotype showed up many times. CDR3 sequence: CASSWTGDAEAFF. The CDR3 DNA follows: TGTGCCAGCAGCTGGACAGGGGACGCTGAAGCTTTCTTT. The J gene is TRBJ1-1, the V gene TRBV6-6; 9 bases fit TRBD1. Per the germline V gene, CDR1 is MNHNY and CDR2 is SVGAGI (reference sequence). V dropped 6 bases and J dropped 6; count of bases not matched to a gene: 5. The CDR3 loop spans 13 amino acids.

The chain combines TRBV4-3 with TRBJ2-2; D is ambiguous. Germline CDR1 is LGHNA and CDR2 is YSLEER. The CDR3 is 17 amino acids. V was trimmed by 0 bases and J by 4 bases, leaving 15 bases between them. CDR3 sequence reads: CASSQDSPRASTGELFF. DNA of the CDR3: TGCGCCAGCAGCCAAGACTCGCCCCGGGCCTCCACCGGGGAGCTGTTTTTT.

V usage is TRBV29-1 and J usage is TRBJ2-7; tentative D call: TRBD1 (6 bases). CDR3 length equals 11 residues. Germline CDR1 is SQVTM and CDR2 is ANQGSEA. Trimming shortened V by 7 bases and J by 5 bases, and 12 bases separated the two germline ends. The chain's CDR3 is CSGRTDDEQYF. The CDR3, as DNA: TGCAGCGGGAGGACAGACGACGAGCAGTACTTC.